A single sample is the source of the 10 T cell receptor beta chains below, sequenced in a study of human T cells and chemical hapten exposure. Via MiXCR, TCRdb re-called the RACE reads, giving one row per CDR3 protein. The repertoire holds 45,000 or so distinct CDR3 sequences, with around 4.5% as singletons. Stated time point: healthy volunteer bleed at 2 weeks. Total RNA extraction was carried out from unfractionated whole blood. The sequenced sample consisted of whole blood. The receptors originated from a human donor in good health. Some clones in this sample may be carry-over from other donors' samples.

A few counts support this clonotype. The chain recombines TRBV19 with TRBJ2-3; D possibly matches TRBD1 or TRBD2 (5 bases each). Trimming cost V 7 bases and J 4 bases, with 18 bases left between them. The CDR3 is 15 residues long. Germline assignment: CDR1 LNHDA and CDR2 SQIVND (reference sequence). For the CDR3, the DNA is TGTGCCAGTACGGTAGGGTCGGGGCGATCAGATACGCAGTATTTT. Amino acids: CASTVGSGRSDTQYF.

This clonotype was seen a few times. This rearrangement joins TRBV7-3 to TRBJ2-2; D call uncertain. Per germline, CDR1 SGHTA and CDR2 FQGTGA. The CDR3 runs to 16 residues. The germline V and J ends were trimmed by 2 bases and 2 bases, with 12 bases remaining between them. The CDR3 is CASSLEPADNTGELFF. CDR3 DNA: TGTGCCAGCAGCTTAGAACCAGCAGACAACACCGGGGAGCTGTTTTTT.

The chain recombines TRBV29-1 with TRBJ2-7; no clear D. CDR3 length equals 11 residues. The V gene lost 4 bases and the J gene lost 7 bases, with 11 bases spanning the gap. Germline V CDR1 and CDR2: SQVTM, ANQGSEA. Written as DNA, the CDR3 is TGCAGCGTTGTAGTGGGGTGGGAGCAGTACTTC. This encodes CSVVVGWEQYF.

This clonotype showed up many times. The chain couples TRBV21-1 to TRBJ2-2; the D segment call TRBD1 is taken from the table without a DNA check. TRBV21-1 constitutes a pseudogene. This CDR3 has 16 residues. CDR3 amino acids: CASSKGDRVYTGELFF. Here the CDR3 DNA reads TGTGCCAGCAGCAAAGGGGACAGGGTTTACACCGGGGAGCTGTTTTTT.

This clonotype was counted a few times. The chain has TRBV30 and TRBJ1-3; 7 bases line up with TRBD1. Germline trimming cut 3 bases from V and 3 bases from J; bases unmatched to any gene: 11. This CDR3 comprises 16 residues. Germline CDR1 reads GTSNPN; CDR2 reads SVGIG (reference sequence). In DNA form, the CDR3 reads TGTGCCTGGAGGGCCGAGACAGGGCACTTTGGAAACACCATATATTTT. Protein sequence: CAWRAETGHFGNTIYF.

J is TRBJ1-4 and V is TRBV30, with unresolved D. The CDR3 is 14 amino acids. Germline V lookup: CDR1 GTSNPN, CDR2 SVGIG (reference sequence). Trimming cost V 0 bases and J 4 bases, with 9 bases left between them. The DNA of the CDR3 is TGTGCCTGGAGTGTAAAGCGGCTTAATGAAAAACTGTTTTTT. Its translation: CAWSVKRLNEKLFF.

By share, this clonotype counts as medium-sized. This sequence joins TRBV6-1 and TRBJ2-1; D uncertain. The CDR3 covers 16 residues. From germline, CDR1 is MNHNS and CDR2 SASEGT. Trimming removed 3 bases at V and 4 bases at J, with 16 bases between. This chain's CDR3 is CASSDADRNWYNEQFF. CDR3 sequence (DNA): TGTGCCAGCAGTGACGCGGACCGCAATTGGTACAATGAGCAGTTCTTC.

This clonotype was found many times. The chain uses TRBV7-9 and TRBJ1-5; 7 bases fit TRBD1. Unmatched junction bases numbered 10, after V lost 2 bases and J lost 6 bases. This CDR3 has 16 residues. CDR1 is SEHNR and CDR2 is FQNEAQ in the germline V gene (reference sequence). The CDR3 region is CASSLSEGAVGQPQHF. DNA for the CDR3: TGTGCCAGCAGCTTATCGGAGGGGGCGGTAGGTCAGCCCCAGCATTTT.

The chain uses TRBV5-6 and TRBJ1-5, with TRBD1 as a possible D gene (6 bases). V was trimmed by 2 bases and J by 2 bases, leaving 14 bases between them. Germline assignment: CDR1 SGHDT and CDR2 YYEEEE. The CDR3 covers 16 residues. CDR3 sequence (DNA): TGTGCCAGCAGCTTCGGGGCCAGGGGAGGCAATCAGCCCCAGCATTTT. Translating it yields CASSFGARGGNQPQHF.

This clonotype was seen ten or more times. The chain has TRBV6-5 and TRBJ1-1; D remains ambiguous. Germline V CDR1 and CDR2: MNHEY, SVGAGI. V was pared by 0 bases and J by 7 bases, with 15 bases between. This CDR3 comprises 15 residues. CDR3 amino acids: CASSYSTLVTVEAFF. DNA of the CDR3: TGTGCCAGCAGTTACTCCACCCTCGTTACCGTTGAAGCTTTCTTT.